This T cell receptor beta chain was observed in a study of tumor-infiltrating lymphocytes in primary liver carcinoma. TCR beta cDNA came from about 500 ng total RNA, primed with a constant-region primer. Three nested multiplex PCR rounds, a slightly modified ARM-PCR, produced the libraries for TCR beta. The two initial PCR rounds, roughly 10 cycles each, used TRBV1-TRBV30 forward and C-beta reverse primers. TCRdb fed the multiplex PCR reads into MiXCR, producing one record per CDR3 protein. The sample lists approximately 300,000 distinct CDR3 sequences, 55% to 65% occurring once. Findings of the study overall: Tumor region pairs shared more overlap than did tumor-adjacent and tumor-blood pairs.

Unsorted whole blood yielded blood RNA, and germline DNA was extracted as well. Regarding this clonotype: Its antigen remains unknown.

The CDR3 totals 15 residues. V was trimmed by 1 base and J by 8 bases, leaving 17 bases between them. Germline V gene lookup returns CDR1 LNHNV and CDR2 YYDKDF (reference sequence). Material for sequencing was peripheral blood. This chain uses TRBV15 with TRBJ1-2, with D possibly being TRBD1 (5 bases). This receptor was obtained from a man aged 40-55 years with primary liver carcinoma and hepatitis B virus infection. The CDR3 loop is CATSRGRRGVGGYTF. DNA of the CDR3: TGTGCCACCAGCAGAGGTAGACGGGGCGTCGGAGGCTACACCTTC.